The source of this T cell receptor beta chain is a study of identifying expanded T cells in peripheral blood (dated by TCRdb to between 2018 and 2020). For the study in its entirety: Technical replicates were generated by sequencing separate aliquots of the same genomic DNA pool, with four replicates compared pairwise. The study at large found these results: The binomial model flagged 0.9 to 1.5 differentially abundant clones between technical replicates, compared with about 16.4 over roughly 2 weeks and 19 over around 4 weeks. The authors expected biological variance in healthy repertoires might increase further over much longer intervals such as months to years. Both the number of clones called differentially abundant and the false-positive rate were significantly reduced by the beta-binomial model across all healthy-donor time intervals. For all healthy donors, the variance in clone template counts between roughly two-week samples rose significantly as total template count increased.

The immunoSEQ Assay, which relies on bias-controlled multiplex PCR amplification of genomic DNA, was used to profile TCRbeta CDR3 regions. Per the authors' processing: To quantify the absolute abundance of each unique TCRbeta CDR3 region, the sequences were collapsed and filtered. Two models were used to test differential abundance: a binomial model (Fisher-equivalent) and a beta-binomial model that adds time-dependent variance fitted from healthy donors. Clones with fewer than 5 combined templates were removed, and differential abundance was called for clones with a Benjamini-Hochberg FDR below 0.01. Using the form v = (b*log(k)+a)^2, the beta-binomial variance was modeled as a function of the total template count across the two samples. In its TCRdb copy, this immuneACCESS table keeps in-frame sequences only and misses some clones. Where compared with another copy, unresolved V genes explain less than half of these, and the others have no known cause. V, J and clone size were drawn from that table, and D and trimming were deduced from the DNA. The table for this sample lists under 130,000 clones; around 89% of them were counted only once. About 17% of the sample is taken by the ten largest.

No immune events, such as infections, were documented for the healthy donors during the collection period. To calibrate time-dependent variance in a beta-binomial model of T-cell clone differential abundance, blood repertoires from healthy donors were used as a training cohort. The training cohort was composed of 10 or so healthy donors, 3 female and 7 male. An age range of about 29 to 65 years, with an average of about 45 years, was recorded for the donors. Whole blood was collected from each healthy donor at three time points spaced two weeks apart and obtained from a commercial supplier. Genomic DNA was extracted from unsorted whole blood for immunosequencing. In regard to this clone: Which antigen it targets is not known. The record has no base qualities; no much larger clone is one base away.

Trimming costs V 4 bases and J 0 bases, and their ends lie 13 bases apart. Sequences SGHNT (CDR1) and YYREEE (CDR2) are obtained from the germline V gene (reference sequence). There are 16 amino acids in the CDR3, from cysteine to phenylalanine inclusive. The kept DNA is CDR3 alone, 48 bases in frame from the first base. The chain is assembled from TRBV5-4 and TRBJ1-4, with the D segment identity uncertain. The sample comprised blood. This receptor was identified in a person between 18 and 70 years old in good health. The nucleotide sequence reads TGTGCCAGCAGCGCGGCACCCGGAGCAACTAATGAAAAACTGTTTTTT. Its coded protein is CASSAAPGATNEKLFF.